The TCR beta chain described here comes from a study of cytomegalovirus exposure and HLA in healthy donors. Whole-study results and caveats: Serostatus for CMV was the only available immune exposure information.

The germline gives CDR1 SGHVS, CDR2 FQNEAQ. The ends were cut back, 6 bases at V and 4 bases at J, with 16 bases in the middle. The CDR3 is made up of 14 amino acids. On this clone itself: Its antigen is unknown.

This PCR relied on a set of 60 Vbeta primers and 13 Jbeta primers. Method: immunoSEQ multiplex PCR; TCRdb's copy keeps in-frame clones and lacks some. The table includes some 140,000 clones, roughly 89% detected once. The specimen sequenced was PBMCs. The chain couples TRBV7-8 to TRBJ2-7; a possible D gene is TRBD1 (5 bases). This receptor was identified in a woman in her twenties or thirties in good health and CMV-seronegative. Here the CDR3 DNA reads TGTGCCAGCAGACCTGGCAGGGTGGAGTACGAGCAGTACTTC. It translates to CASRPGRVEYEQYF. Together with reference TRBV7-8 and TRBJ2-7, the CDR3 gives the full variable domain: GAGVSQSPRYKVAKRGQDVALRCDPISGHVSLFWYQQALGQGPEFLTYFQNEAQLDKSGLPSDRFFAERPEGSVSTLKIQRTQQEDSAVYLCASRPGRVEYEQYFGPGTRLTVT.